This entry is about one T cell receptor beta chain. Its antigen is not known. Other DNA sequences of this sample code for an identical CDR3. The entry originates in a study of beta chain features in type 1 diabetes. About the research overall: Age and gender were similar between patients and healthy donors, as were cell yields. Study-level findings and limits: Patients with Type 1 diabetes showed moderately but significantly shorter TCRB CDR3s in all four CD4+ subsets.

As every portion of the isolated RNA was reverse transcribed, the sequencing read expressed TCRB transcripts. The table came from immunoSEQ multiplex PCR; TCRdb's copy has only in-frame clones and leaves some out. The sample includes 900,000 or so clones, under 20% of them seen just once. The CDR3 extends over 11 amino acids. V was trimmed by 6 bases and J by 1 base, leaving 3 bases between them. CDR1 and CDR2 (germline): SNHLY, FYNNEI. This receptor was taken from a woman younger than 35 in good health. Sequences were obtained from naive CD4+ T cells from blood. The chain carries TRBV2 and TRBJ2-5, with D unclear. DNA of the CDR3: TGTGCCAGCAGACGCCAAGAGACCCAGTACTTC. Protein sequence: CASRRQETQYF.